Below, 9 T cell receptor beta chains from the same sample are listed, as sequenced in a study of radiotherapy plus CTLA-4 blockade in lung cancer. Some clones are missing from TCRdb's copy, which holds only in-frame ones; the method was immunoSEQ multiplex PCR. Among 90,000 or so clones, around 83% were seen once, and the ten largest hold 0.75% to 1%. Source: peripheral blood, taken from a patient treated with radiotherapy plus ipilimumab. The receptor set was obtained from a human donor with non-small cell lung cancer who had stable disease on radiotherapy plus ipilimumab.

The rearrangement joins TRBV5-1 to TRBJ2-3, with 9 bases fitting TRBD1. Looked up from germline, CDR1 is SGHRS and CDR2 is YFSETQ. The V gene end was trimmed by 4 bases and the J gene end by 4 bases; junction bases not matched to a gene: 16. The CDR3 runs 18 residues. CDR3 nucleotide sequence: TGCGCCAGCAGCCCTAGACAGGGGGTACGCACGAGTGCAGATACGCAGTATTTT. Residues: CASSPRQGVRTSADTQYF.

The chain recombines TRBV7-6 with TRBJ2-7; 9 nucleotides line up with TRBD1. CDR3 length: 16 residues. The V segment lost 5 bases and the J segment 2 bases; nucleotides outside the gene matches: 10. Germline assignment: CDR1 SGHVS and CDR2 FNYEAQ. The CDR3 nucleotides read TGTGCCAGCAGCCTTTCGACAGGGGGATTAGCCTACGAGCAGTACTTC. This sequence encodes CASSLSTGGLAYEQYF.

The V gene is TRBV19, the J gene TRBJ1-1; perhaps TRBD1 as D (5 bases). This CDR3 is 16 amino acids long. Germline assignment: CDR1 LNHDA and CDR2 SQIVND (reference sequence). V lost 2 bases and J 4 bases, leaving 17 bases between the germline ends. The CDR3 region has the DNA TGTGCCAGTAGTATAAGTGGGAGGGGACGGGGCACTGAAGCTTTCTTT. Its protein product is CASSISGRGRGTEAFF.

This clone was detected only once. The genes are TRBV7-3 and TRBJ2-2; 10 positions agree with TRBD1. Germline CDR1 reads SGHTA; CDR2 reads FQGTGA. Trimming took 3 bases from V and 6 from J; bases not matched to a gene: 4. This CDR3 is built from 15 residues. CDR3 loop: CASSFGQGVAGELFF. The CDR3 bases are TGTGCCAGCAGCTTTGGACAGGGGGTTGCCGGGGAGCTGTTTTTT.

The CDR3: CASTSLAGGLEQYF. Written as DNA, the CDR3 is TGTGCCAGCACCTCACTAGCGGGAGGGCTCGAGCAGTACTTC. The rearrangement uses TRBV27 and TRBJ2-7, with 13 bases that match TRBD2. The V gene's germline CDR1 is MNHEY and CDR2 SMNVEV (reference sequence). The CDR3 spans 14 residues. Unmatched junction bases numbered 6, after V lost 7 bases and J lost 6 bases.

The rearrangement links TRBV6-5 to TRBJ2-7; D could derive from TRBD1 or TRBD2 (5 bases each). Trimming left V 6 bases short and J 3 bases short, with 18 bases between. Germline lookup yields CDR1 MNHEY and CDR2 SVGAGI. CDR3 length: 15 amino acids. CDR3 sequence (DNA): TGTGCCAGCAGGGAGGAGATACAGGTATACTACGAGCAGTACTTC. Amino acids: CASREEIQVYYEQYF.

This chain connects TRBV28 to TRBJ1-4, with 8 bases aligning to TRBD1. Germline-derived CDR1 and CDR2 are MDHEN and SYDVKM. The CDR3 runs 14 residues. Germline trimming cut 7 bases from V and 2 bases from J; bases unmatched to any gene: 3. This CDR3 is CASNQGATNEKLFF. CDR3 nucleotides: TGTGCCAGCAACCAGGGGGCTACTAATGAAAAACTGTTTTTT.

CDR3 sequence (DNA): TGTGCCAGCAGCTTACATCTGGCGGGCACCGGGGAGCTGTTTTTT. Residues: CASSLHLAGTGELFF. This chain links TRBV7-3 with TRBJ2-2; possible D gene TRBD2, 5 bases. The ends were cut back, 2 bases at V and 4 bases at J, with 11 bases in the middle. Germline CDR1 is SGHTA and CDR2 is FQGTGA. The CDR3 spans 15 residues. Supplemented by reference TRBV7-3 and TRBJ2-2, the full variable domain reads GAGVSQTPSNKVTEKGKYVELRCDPISGHTALYWYRQSLGQGPEFLIYFQGTGAADDSGLPNDRFFAVRPEGSVSTLKIQRTERGDSAVYLCASSLHLAGTGELFFGEGSRLTVL.

This rearrangement joins TRBV5-1 to TRBJ2-5; 11 bases map to TRBD2. V lost 7 bases, J lost 4 bases, and 15 bases stayed unmatched. Germline values: CDR1 SGHRS, CDR2 YFSETQ. The CDR3 totals 17 residues. DNA of the CDR3: TGCGCCAGCGGCGGCATTAGCGGGGGGGCTGGGTCAGAGACCCAGTACTTC. Protein: CASGGISGGAGSETQYF.